This TCR beta chain was observed in a study of cytomegalovirus exposure and HLA in healthy donors. About the research overall: In an earlier analysis, around 120 million unique TCR beta sequences were found from 150 million to 200 million T cells. Broader study findings: Per published reports, the classifier diagnosed cytomegalovirus status with high specificity and sensitivity. HLA-A and HLA-B allele assignments for most subjects were reportedly predicted accurately using TCR beta sequences.

The V and J ends lost 6 bases and 0 bases respectively, with 8 bases between them. Germline assignment: CDR1 SNHLY and CDR2 FYNNEI. The CDR3 runs 13 residues. This clone was observed a handful of times. Antigen: not known. 60 Vbeta and 13 Jbeta primers were used in PCR. The table came from immunoSEQ multiplex PCR; TCRdb's copy has only in-frame clones and leaves some out. This repertoire shows around 100,000 clones, roughly 76% found once; its top ten account for around 3.5%. The chain employs TRBV2 and TRBJ1-2; TRBD1 might be the D (5 bases). The sample consisted of PBMCs. The sequence derives from a man between 40 and 49 years old in good health and CMV-seronegative. CDR3 nucleotide sequence: TGTGCCAGCAGGTGGGGCACTAACTATGGCTACACCTTC. Translation: CASRWGTNYGYTF.